One sample yielded the 20 T cell receptor beta chains listed below, sequenced in a study of glioma-infiltrating T cells (dated by TCRdb to the mid-2010s). Instrument on record: Illumina MiSeq. TCR alpha and beta CDR3 regions were amplified with the iRepertoire nested amplicon-rescue multiplex PCR (arm-PCR) platform from RNA. TCRdb handled the public reads itself, with Q25 trimming in fastp and clone calling in MiXCR, and kept productive beta chains. Rows matching on CDR3 protein sequence are summarized as one entry with the most common DNA and genes. For this sample there are around 2,800 distinct CDR3 sequences; approximately 35% appear just once. The biggest ten clones account for 6.5% to 8% of the sample. Source material: glioma tissue, nonneoplastic brain tissue, or PBMCs (not recorded which). These receptors all come from a human donor with low-grade glioma or glioblastoma, undergoing nonglioma brain surgery, or in good health (not recorded which).

Notes on this clonotype: No conserved phenylalanine or tryptophan is present at the end of the CDR3, so a read error is the likely explanation. The DNA is omitted, as the CDR3 cannot be located on it reliably, and the CDR3 follows TCRdb's listing. This sequence joins TRBV6-2 or TRBV6-3 and TRBJ1-2. Per the germline V gene, CDR1 is MNHEY and CDR2 is SVGEGT. The CDR3 extends over 14 residues, inclusive of both ends. This CDR3 is CASSNYRHKYGYNL.

By share, this clonotype counts as large (0.1 to 1%). The V gene is TRBV6-1, the J gene TRBJ1-1, with 9 bases fitting TRBD1. The germline gives CDR1 MNHNS, CDR2 SASEGT. CDR3 size: 14 residues. J gave up 5 bases and V 5 bases, and 6 bases lay outside the gene matches. The CDR3 sequence: CASSLQGAGTEAFF. The DNA of the CDR3 is TGTGCCAGCAGTTTACAGGGGGCTGGAACTGAAGCTTTCTTT.

The rearrangement joins TRBV6-1 to TRBJ1-1; D ambiguous. CDR1 and CDR2 (germline): MNHNS, SASEGT. This CDR3 comprises 13 residues. The V end lost 9 bases, the J end lost 0 bases, and 11 bases lay between the germline ends. CDR3 coding DNA: TGTGCCAGTAGGACGGAGATGAACACTGAAGCTTTCTTT. It encodes CASRTEMNTEAFF.

This clonotype was observed at least ten times. The J gene is TRBJ2-7, the V gene TRBV18; 11 bases line up with TRBD2. Unmatched junction bases numbered 19, after V lost 6 bases and J lost 6 bases. Germline CDR1 is KGHSH and CDR2 is LQKENI. The CDR3 contains 18 residues. In nucleotides, the CDR3 is TGTGCCAGCTCCCTGGGGACTAGCGGACAACTCTCGGTCGTCGAGCAGTACTTC. Amino acid sequence: CASSLGTSGQLSVVEQYF. The whole variable domain, filled in from reference TRBV18 and TRBJ2-7, reads NAGVMQNPRHLVRRRGQEARLRCSPMKGHSHVYWYRQLPEEGLKFMVYLQKENIIDESGMPKERFSAEFPKEGPSILRIQQVVRGDSAAYFCASSLGTSGQLSVVEQYFGPGTRLTVT.

A note on this clonotype: No conserved phenylalanine or tryptophan is present at the end of the CDR3, so a read error is the likely explanation. The DNA is omitted, as the CDR3 cannot be located on it reliably, and the CDR3 follows TCRdb's listing. The V call is TRBV20-1, the J call TRBJ1-2; TRBD1 was called by the table and not checked on the DNA. Germline V CDR1 and CDR2: DFQATT, SNEGSKA (reference sequence). The CDR3 region is 15 residues in length, termini included. CDR3 region: CSARPQGRYLYGCTL.

As for this clonotype: Sequence at one end of the junction differs from germline and may be a read error. This sequence joins TRBV20-1 and TRBJ2-1; TRBD2 agrees at 7 bases. The length of the CDR3 is 15 residues. Germline V gives CDR1 DFQATT, CDR2 SNEGSKA (reference sequence). The CDR3 nucleotides are TGCAGTTCCCCGGAAAAGCTGGGGGGGTACACTGAGCAGTTCTTC. Its translation: CSSPEKLGGYTEQFF.

In this sample, this clonotype is large. The chain has TRBV6-2 or TRBV6-3 and TRBJ2-5; a weak D match, TRBD2 (5 bases). In germline, CDR1 is MNHEY, CDR2 SVGEGT. V was cut by 2 bases and J by 1 base, with 8 bases left in between. This CDR3 has 14 amino acids. CDR3: CASSYRLAQETQYF. The CDR3 DNA reads as TGTGCCAGCAGTTACAGGCTAGCCCAAGAGACCCAGTACTTC.

This chain uses TRBV10-3 with TRBJ2-2; possible D gene TRBD2, 5 bases. The CDR3 spans 14 residues. Germline V CDR1 and CDR2: ENHRY, SYGVKD. V lost 6 bases and J 3 bases, leaving 11 bases between the germline ends. The CDR3 DNA sequence: TGTGCCATCAGGAGGAAGGAGGACACCGGGGAGCTGTTTTTT. It translates to CAIRRKEDTGELFF.

Ten or more counts support this clonotype. The genes are TRBV19 and TRBJ1-5, with 7 bases aligning to TRBD1. Trimming removed 5 bases from V and 1 base from J; junction bases left unmatched: 5. Germline V gene data show CDR1 as LNHDA and CDR2 as SQIVND (reference sequence). The CDR3 length is 15 residues. The chain's CDR3 is CASSSRDSSNQPQHF. Here the CDR3 DNA reads TGTGCCAGTAGTTCCCGGGACAGCAGCAATCAGCCCCAGCATTTT.

This clonotype is classed as medium-sized. The V and J genes are TRBV7-9 and TRBJ1-5; D remains unclear. Germline V gene data show CDR1 as SEHNR and CDR2 as FQNEAQ (reference sequence). CDR3 size: 12 residues. Trimming removed 4 bases from V and 5 bases from J, with 6 bases in between. Here the CDR3 reads CASSSGDQPQHF. CDR3 in DNA: TGTGCCAGCAGCTCCGGGGATCAGCCCCAGCATTTT.

By share, this clonotype ranks as medium-sized. The V call is TRBV7-2, the J call TRBJ2-3; D is perhaps TRBD1 or TRBD2 (5 bases each). The V and J ends lost 5 bases and 1 base respectively, with 13 bases between them. The CDR3 runs to 15 residues. Germline-derived CDR1 and CDR2 are SGHTA and FQGNSA. The CDR3 loop is CASSPNLGGTDTQYF. CDR3 bases: TGTGCCAGCAGCCCCAACCTGGGGGGCACAGATACGCAGTATTTT.

Judged by abundance, this clonotype is medium-sized. The chain employs TRBV6-4 and TRBJ2-1, with D perhaps matching TRBD1 or TRBD2 (5 bases each). Germline CDR1 reads MRHNA; CDR2 reads SNTAGT. The V and J ends lost 8 bases and 3 bases respectively, with 14 bases between them. The length of the CDR3 is 14 residues. The DNA for the CDR3 is TGTGCCAGCTCCCGGGACCGAGACTACAATGAGCAGTTCTTC. This sequence encodes CASSRDRDYNEQFF.

This clonotype was observed many times. This rearrangement joins TRBV5-5 to TRBJ1-1; D unclear. Per germline, CDR1 SGHKS and CDR2 YYEKEE (reference sequence). CDR3 length equals 14 residues. V dropped 3 bases and J dropped 0 bases, with 9 bases sitting between them. The CDR3, as DNA: TGTGCCAGCAGCTGGGATCCAATGAACACTGAAGCTTTCTTT. Residues: CASSWDPMNTEAFF.

This clonotype ranks as medium-sized. The chain employs TRBV5-1 and TRBJ1-2; maybe TRBD1 (5 bases). Germline V gene sequence: CDR1 SGHRS, CDR2 YFSETQ. This CDR3 has 13 residues. V shed 0 bases and J shed 8 bases, with 11 bases lying between them. The CDR3 protein is CASSLAGRGGYTF. The CDR3 bases are TGCGCCAGCAGCTTGGCAGGGAGAGGCGGCTACACCTTC.

A remark on this clonotype: No conserved phenylalanine or tryptophan ends this CDR3, so it is likely a read error. No DNA is shown, since the ends of the CDR3 on it are uncertain; the CDR3 is the one TCRdb lists. The chain is built from TRBV6-2 or TRBV6-3 and TRBJ1-5. The CDR3 is 16 amino acids in total, end residues counted. Germline V gene lookup returns CDR1 MNHEY and CDR2 SVGEGT. The CDR3 region is CARSSSSGASNQPQRL.

This clonotype occurred once. The chain employs TRBV15 and TRBJ1-1; the D gene is possibly TRBD1 (6 bases). V was shortened by 4 bases and J by 5 bases, with 17 bases between the two germline ends. CDR3 size: 15 residues. The germline V gene encodes CDR1 LNHNV and CDR2 YYDKDF (reference sequence). This chain's CDR3 is CATSIPDRRRTEAFF. CDR3 coding DNA: TGTGCCACCAGCATTCCCGACAGGCGAAGAACTGAAGCTTTCTTT.

The table lists this clonotype with many counts. The chain links TRBV29-1 to TRBJ1-6, with 10 nucleotides matching TRBD1. V dropped 4 bases and J dropped 10; count of bases not matched to a gene: 4. There are 13 residues in the CDR3. CDR1 SQVTM and CDR2 ANQGSEA come from the germline V gene. CDR3 nucleotide sequence: TGCAGCGTTGGGGACAGGGGTGGCTCACCCCTCCACTTT. This codes for CSVGDRGGSPLHF.

V gene TRBV7-2 combines with J gene TRBJ1-1, with D tentatively TRBD1 (5 bases). The length of the CDR3 is 15 residues. Germline CDR1 SGHTA, CDR2 FQGNSA. Between the trimmed V and J ends, which lost 8 bases and 3 bases, there was a span of 19 bases. The CDR3 DNA reads TGTGCCAGCGTCCGGGGGGGGGGGTCGGACACTGAAGCTTTCTTT. Its translation is CASVRGGGSDTEAFF.

This clonotype was seen ten or more times. The V and J genes are TRBV2 and TRBJ2-2; 7 bases are a match to TRBD1. This CDR3 spans 18 amino acids. Germline lookup yields CDR1 SNHLY and CDR2 FYNNEI. With V trimmed by 7 bases and J by 1 base, 15 bases remained unmatched. The CDR3 DNA reads TGTGCCAGCACCACTAGGGTGGGAGCAGGGGGGAACACCGGGGAGCTGTTTTTT. It specifies CASTTRVGAGGNTGELFF.

In regard to this clonotype: No conserved phenylalanine or tryptophan ends this CDR3, so it is likely a read error. This rearrangement joins TRBV29-1 to TRBJ2-5; TRBD2 agrees at 8 bases. This CDR3 is 13 amino acids long. The germline V gene has CDR1 SQVTM and CDR2 ANQGSEA. Unmatched junction bases numbered 8, after V lost 6 bases and J lost 5 bases. CDR3 sequence: CSVGSGLEETQYL. The CDR3 DNA is TGCAGCGTCGGATCGGGACTAGAGGAGACCCAGTACTTA.